This TCR beta chain is drawn from a study of T cell responses to AZD1222 COVID-19 vaccine. General study results and limits: Targeting of unmutated variant regions was reportedly seen in nearly half of spike-specific TCRs. Most donors were white British and more were female, and clonal diversity was possibly underestimated. Scientists sampled the repertoires only once the peak T cell response had passed.

This clone was observed once. Its antigen is not identified. V lost 4 bases and J lost 5, with 14 bases in between. From germline, CDR1 is MNHEY and CDR2 SMNVEV (reference sequence). This CDR3 spans 14 amino acids. Assay used: immunoSEQ multiplex PCR; TCRdb lists only in-frame clones, some missing. The sample has approximately 200,000 clones, approximately 89% seen once; the top ten hold about 3.5%. V is TRBV27 and J is TRBJ1-1; no firm D call. This sequence was found in an adult who received the AZD1222 COVID-19 vaccine. The material sequenced was peripheral blood, taken 28 days after the second AZD1222 dose. The CDR3 DNA follows: TGTGCCAGCAGTTCCCGCCCCGGGCGGACTGAAGCTTTCTTT. It translates to CASSSRPGRTEAFF.